This TCR beta chain was profiled in a study of cytomegalovirus exposure and HLA in healthy donors. The study's findings and limits: Usually a TCR sequence was rare, but some public TCRs were found in many donors. Researchers counted approximately 160 TCR beta chains as cytomegalovirus-associated. Fewer N-insertions than the roughly 630-donor mean were reportedly shown by an Asian-associated ancestry cluster in a later analysis. Most subjects had HLA-A and HLA-B alleles reportedly predicted accurately by TCR beta sequences.

A note on this clone: The antigen remains undetermined.

The primer mix had 60 Vbeta and 13 Jbeta primers. This table comes from immunoSEQ multiplex PCR, and its TCRdb copy is limited to in-frame clones, with some not included. The sample includes more than 130,000 clones, 80% of them seen just once. Germline V gene sequence: CDR1 SQVTM, CDR2 ANQGSEA. CDR3 length equals 12 residues. V lost 6 bases and J 4 bases, leaving 12 bases between the germline ends. The TCR comes from a man under 40 in good health and CMV-seronegative. This chain joins TRBV29-1 and TRBJ1-1; D unclear. Source material: PBMCs. Written as DNA, the CDR3 is TGCAGCGTGCGTCTTGCGGCCACTGAAGCTTTCTTT. Its translation is CSVRLAATEAFF.